What follows describes a single T cell receptor (beta chain). Its antigen is still unknown. Germline V gene sequence: CDR1 SGHVS, CDR2 FQNEAQ. The CDR3 is made up of 14 amino acids. V shed 5 bases, J shed 8 bases, and the junction held 7 bases outside the gene matches. The data were obtained in a study of shared clonotypes between healthy human individuals. General study points: Sorted-subset sequencing was shown by rarefaction to be incomplete despite large depth. The generation probabilities recorded for non-shared clonotypes fell below those of clonotypes shared by all four donors.

Naive CD8 cells, CD45RO-negative and positively selected for CCR7, excluded terminally differentiated effector memory CD45RA+ cells. Within Nashville, Tennessee resided all donors, each a Caucasian adult. Per the original data handling: ImmunoSEQ output lacked quality scores and full-length reads, limiting matched filtering. Only in-frame clones appear in the TCRdb table, and some are missing; sequencing was by immunoSEQ multiplex PCR. D and trimming were read from the DNA, whereas the V and J calls and clone size are those reported in that table. The repertoire holds about 2.1 million clones, with more than 85% as singletons.

V and J are TRBV7-8 and TRBJ1-4; 8 bases map to TRBD1. The sequencing input was naive CD8+ T cells from PBMCs. This TCR derives from a man aged 18 to 29 in good health. Some clones in this sample may be carry-over from other donors' samples. The CDR3 DNA reads TGTGCCAGCAGCCAAAGGACAGGGTACGAAAAACTGTTTTTT. It specifies CASSQRTGYEKLFF.